The rows below give T cell receptor beta chains drawn from one sample of a study of cytomegalovirus exposure and HLA in healthy donors. Assay: immunoSEQ multiplex PCR; the TCRdb copy retains only in-frame clones and omits some. The sample has about 150,000 clones; about 86% are singletons. The sample taken for sequencing was PBMCs. The receptor source for this set is a human donor in good health. Each CDR3 is given with its conserved first and last residue. The size field is filled for only some rows; it gives once, few, many or a size class.

v_gene	abundance	j_gene	CDR3aa
TRBV5-1	NA	TRBJ2-3	CASSLTLRDRGGVYPLTDTQYF
TRBV6-1	NA	TRBJ1-4	CASSEVVGTGGEKLFF
TRBV18	NA	TRBJ1-6	CASSPGLNNSPLHF
TRBV30	NA	TRBJ2-1	CAWSGLAGINEQFF
TRBV7-8	NA	TRBJ1-1	CASSLGAGNTEAFF
TRBV11-2	NA	TRBJ2-3	CASSKPFIAGGREDTQYF
TRBV11-2	NA	TRBJ2-7	CASSTLTGKGFHEQYF
TRBV13	NA	TRBJ2-5	CASSLGGGRVETQYF
TRBV28	NA	TRBJ2-7	CASSFDPGTHSYEQYF
TRBV4-1	NA	TRBJ1-2	CASSPTGLLYGYTF
TRBV7-8	NA	TRBJ1-4	CASSFRGLNEKLFF
TRBV7-2	NA	TRBJ1-5	CASSALQVYQPQHF
TRBV5-6	NA	TRBJ1-2	CASSLTVPNYGYTF
TRBV6-5	NA	TRBJ1-1	CASSESSEAFF
TRBV30	NA	TRBJ1-4	CAWSPPDWGQAEKLFF
TRBV28	few	TRBJ2-7	CASSWTGTSYEQYF
TRBV28	NA	TRBJ2-1	CASSFEATGGENEQFF
TRBV19	NA	TRBJ2-7	CASSIDRPGQKNYEQYF
TRBV27	NA	TRBJ1-1	CASSLNRDAEAFF
TRBV12-2	NA	TRBJ1-2	CASRAQMTRKTYGYTF
TRBV28	NA	TRBJ1-1	CASSQQGASGTEAFF
TRBV20-1	NA	TRBJ1-4	CSARRSEKLFF
TRBV30	NA	TRBJ1-3	CAWSVGTSRSGNTIYF
TRBV6-1	NA	TRBJ2-3	CASSELRLGTDTQYF
TRBV5-1	NA	TRBJ2-7	CASKPAVSSYEQYF
TRBV4-1	NA	TRBJ2-7	CASSHPRTSGLNEQYF
TRBV27	once	TRBJ2-7	CASSPTGNEQYF
TRBV27	NA	TRBJ2-7	CASSFGTPQLGVYEQYF
TRBV2	NA	TRBJ1-2	CASRDSAGYGYTF
TRBV6-5	NA	TRBJ1-1	CATAGWGENTEAFF
TRBV4-3	NA	TRBJ1-1	CASSLSSKMEAEAFF
TRBV30	NA	TRBJ1-4	CAWRLSNEKLFF